This T cell receptor (beta chain) is drawn from a study of shared clonotypes between healthy human individuals. Study findings and constraints: With few donors, the genetic and exposure-history diversity represented was limited.

Everyone who donated was a Caucasian adult who lived in Nashville, Tennessee. Germline V gene data show CDR1 as SEHNR and CDR2 as FQNEAQ (reference sequence). V gave up 4 bases and J gave up 2 bases; unmatched junction bases: 7. CDR3 size: 17 residues. Clones were sequenced by immunoSEQ multiplex PCR, and TCRdb holds only the in-frame ones, with some missing. The sample includes 740,000 or so clones, around 73% of them seen just once. With respect to this clone: Its antigen remains unidentified.

Material for sequencing was memory CD4+ T cells sorted from blood. Specified subset: CD45RA-negative fraction. The rearrangement uses TRBV7-9 and TRBJ2-3; 12 positions agree with TRBD2. This TCR came from a woman aged 30 to 39 in good health. This CDR3 reads CASSSGTSGRYTDTQYF. CDR3 bases: TGTGCCAGCAGCTCCGGGACTAGCGGGCGCTACACAGATACGCAGTATTTT.